Shown below are 25 T cell receptor beta chains from a single sample sequenced in a study of shared clonotypes between healthy human individuals. The assay was immunoSEQ multiplex PCR, and TCRdb's table has in-frame clones only and misses some. This table has 230,000 or so clones, 50% to 75% appearing once. Source material: memory CD4+ T cells sorted from blood. Regarding subset: CD45RA-negative fraction. The receptors come from a man aged 25-45 years in good health.

This sequence joins TRBV7-2 and TRBJ1-1; D is uncertain. The germline gives CDR1 SGHTA, CDR2 FQGNSA. V gave up 2 bases and J gave up 8 bases, with 12 bases separating them. This CDR3 has 13 residues. Written as DNA, the CDR3 is TGTGCCAGCAGCTTATTCGCCGGCAGGGAAGCTTTCTTT. Translating gives CASSLFAGREAFF.

The table lists this clone with a count of one. The chain has TRBV5-6 and TRBJ2-5, with D perhaps matching TRBD2 (5 bases). V was trimmed by 7 bases and J by 1 base, leaving 17 bases between them. The germline V gene has CDR1 SGHDT and CDR2 YYEEEE. This CDR3 is built from 15 residues. The CDR3 sequence: CASVMVSGSQETQYF. In DNA, the CDR3 is TGTGCCAGCGTCATGGTTTCGGGATCCCAAGAGACCCAGTACTTC.

This sequence joins TRBV9 and TRBJ2-1; 11 bases fit TRBD2. J lost 2 bases, V lost 7 bases, and 2 bases had no gene match. The CDR3 contains 14 residues. Germline V gene sequence: CDR1 SGDLS, CDR2 YYNGEE. DNA for the CDR3: TGTGCCAGCGGTAGCGGGAGGGCCTACAATGAGCAGTTCTTC. It is translated as CASGSGRAYNEQFF. Using reference TRBV9 and TRBJ2-1 for the parts outside the CDR3, the full variable domain is DSGVTQTPKHLITATGQRVTLRCSPRSGDLSVYWYQQSLDQGLQFLIQYYNGEERAKGNILERFSAQQFPDLHSELNLSSLELGDSALYFCASGSGRAYNEQFFGPGTRLTVL.

This clone has more than one count but fewer than ten. The chain links TRBV29-1 to TRBJ1-4; tentatively, D is TRBD1 (5 bases). The CDR3 consists of 13 residues. Germline CDR1 reads SQVTM; CDR2 reads ANQGSEA. The V end lost 6 bases, the J end lost 0 bases, and 8 bases lay between the germline ends. The CDR3 protein is CSVRGTTNEKLFF. The CDR3 bases are TGCAGCGTGAGGGGTACAACTAATGAAAAACTGTTTTTT.

The chain carries TRBV7-2 and TRBJ2-5; 9 nucleotides agree with TRBD2. The CDR3 totals 15 residues. V gave up 0 bases and J gave up 5 bases; unmatched junction bases: 4. The germline V gene has CDR1 SGHTA and CDR2 FQGNSA. CDR3 nucleotide sequence: TGTGCCAGCAGCTTAGCTAGCGGGAGCTCGGAGACCCAGTACTTC. Translating it yields CASSLASGSSETQYF.

This clone occurred once. The chain is built from TRBV5-1 and TRBJ2-3, with 12 bases fitting TRBD2. Germline values: CDR1 SGHRS, CDR2 YFSETQ. The J segment lost 5 bases and the V segment lost 4 bases, leaving 5 bases of the junction unmatched. This CDR3 has 15 residues. The CDR3 DNA reads as TGCGCCAGCAGCCCGCTAGCGGGAGGGAGAGATACGCAGTATTTT. This encodes CASSPLAGGRDTQYF.

This rearrangement joins TRBV6-6 to TRBJ2-3; 8 positions agree with TRBD1. V dropped 6 bases and J dropped 0; count of bases not matched to a gene: 2. The CDR3 is 14 residues long. CDR1 is MNHNY and CDR2 is SVGAGI in the germline V gene (reference sequence). CDR3 sequence (DNA): TGTGCCAGCAGGACAGGGGACAGCACAGATACGCAGTATTTT. Translation gives CASRTGDSTDTQYF.

In its sample, this clone was seen a few times. The CDR3 is CASKEAGGAGNQPQHF. CDR3 sequence (DNA): TGTGCCAGCAAGGAGGCAGGGGGGGCTGGCAATCAGCCCCAGCATTTT. This chain uses TRBV2 with TRBJ1-5; 7 bases are a match to TRBD1. The CDR3 has 16 amino acids. CDR1 and CDR2 (germline): SNHLY, FYNNEI. The J segment lost 2 bases and the V segment lost 7 bases, leaving 11 bases of the junction unmatched.

The chain carries TRBV2 and TRBJ2-5; D not certain. V was cut by 2 bases and J by 3 bases, with 1 base left in between. Germline-derived CDR1 and CDR2 are SNHLY and FYNNEI. CDR3 length equals 11 residues. The CDR3 DNA sequence: TGTGCCAGCAGTGAAAAAGAGACCCAGTACTTC. Translating gives CASSEKETQYF.

This clone has just one count. The chain combines TRBV7-8 with TRBJ2-1, with TRBD2 matching over 9 bases. V shed 1 base and J 0 bases; nucleotides not matched to a gene: 7. CDR1 is SGHVS and CDR2 is FQNEAQ in the germline V gene. This CDR3 is 18 amino acids long. For the CDR3, the DNA is TGTGCCAGCAGCTTAGTGCCGGGACTAGCAGGCTCCTACAATGAGCAGTTCTTC. Translating gives CASSLVPGLAGSYNEQFF.

The chain is built from TRBV7-3 and TRBJ2-7; tentatively, D is TRBD1 (5 bases). Germline lookup yields CDR1 SGHTA and CDR2 FQGTGA. The CDR3 totals 14 residues. Trimming stripped 1 base from V and 2 bases from J, with 9 bases between. The CDR3 loop is CASSLMSGPYEQYF. Written as DNA, the CDR3 is TGTGCCAGCAGCTTAATGTCAGGGCCCTACGAGCAGTACTTC.

The genes are TRBV11-3 and TRBJ1-1, with 8 bases that match TRBD1. V shed 5 bases, J shed 4 bases, and the junction held 3 bases outside the gene matches. CDR3 length: 13 amino acids. From germline, CDR1 is SGHNT and CDR2 YENEEA. CDR3 DNA: TGTGCCAGCAGCCTAACAGGGGGCACTGAAGCTTTCTTT. Protein: CASSLTGGTEAFF.

The genes are TRBV9 and TRBJ2-1; weak D call: TRBD1 (6 bases). The CDR3 length is 12 residues. V was trimmed by 7 bases and J by 5 bases, leaving 10 bases between them. Germline assignment: CDR1 SGDLS and CDR2 YYNGEE. The CDR3 sequence is CASRTEHNEQFF. The CDR3 DNA reads TGTGCCAGCCGGACAGAGCACAATGAGCAGTTCTTC.

This chain joins TRBV5-3 and TRBJ2-3, with no clear D. TRBV5-3 qualifies as an ORF whose function is uncertain. Between the trimmed V and J ends, which lost 2 bases and 2 bases, there was a span of 12 bases. This CDR3 region has 15 residues. In DNA, the CDR3 is TGTGCCAGAAGCTTAAACCGGGCAGTCACAGATACGCAGTATTTT. Protein product: CARSLNRAVTDTQYF.

The chain carries TRBV7-6 and TRBJ2-7; 7 nucleotides align to TRBD2. CDR3 length: 16 residues. Germline V gene lookup returns CDR1 SGHVS and CDR2 FNYEAQ. The junction had 9 bases not matched to a gene; V was cut back by 1 base and J by 3 bases. The CDR3 DNA reads as TGTGCCAGCAGCTTAGAGGCGGGAGCCCAGGTCTACGAGCAGTACTTC. This encodes CASSLEAGAQVYEQYF.

The chain recombines TRBV5-4 with TRBJ2-1; the D is unclear. Germline assignment: CDR1 SGHNT and CDR2 YYREEE (reference sequence). This CDR3 is 15 amino acids long. V was trimmed by 0 bases and J by 7 bases, leaving 14 bases between them. The CDR3 sequence is CASSLAGWNGNEQFF. The CDR3 region has the DNA TGTGCCAGCAGCTTGGCCGGTTGGAATGGGAATGAGCAGTTCTTC.

This rearrangement joins TRBV6-1 to TRBJ1-1; D ambiguous. This CDR3 has 14 residues. V was trimmed by 4 bases and J by 1 base, leaving 10 bases between them. Germline V gives CDR1 MNHNS, CDR2 SASEGT. The CDR3 region has the DNA TGTGCCAGCAGTGTTAGGACGGGGAACACTGAAGCTTTCTTT. Translated: CASSVRTGNTEAFF.

V is TRBV5-8 and J is TRBJ1-1; D may be TRBD1 (6 bases). The V end lost 4 bases, the J end lost 4 bases, and 20 bases lay between the germline ends. Per the germline V gene, CDR1 is SGHTS and CDR2 is YDEGEE. The CDR3 loop spans 16 amino acids. The CDR3 loop reads CASSPRGGFISTEAFF. For the CDR3, the DNA is TGTGCCAGCAGCCCACGGGGGGGCTTTATTTCCACTGAAGCTTTCTTT.

This sequence joins TRBV7-6 and TRBJ2-5; 10 bases are a match to TRBD1. V was pared by 5 bases and J by 5 bases, with 8 bases of the junction left unmatched. This CDR3 has 15 residues. CDR1 and CDR2 from the germline V gene are SGHVS and FNYEAQ. CDR3 protein: CASSRPTGGFETQYF. The CDR3 coding sequence is TGTGCCAGCAGCCGCCCGACAGGGGGCTTTGAGACCCAGTACTTC.

The chain uses TRBV5-1 and TRBJ2-5; D possibly corresponds to TRBD2 (6 bases). Germline CDR1 reads SGHRS; CDR2 reads YFSETQ. V was trimmed by 2 bases and J by 3 bases, leaving 14 bases between them. The CDR3 runs to 15 residues. CDR3 sequence: CASSFIADTEETQYF. The DNA of the CDR3 is TGCGCCAGCAGCTTTATAGCGGATACCGAAGAGACCCAGTACTTC.

The chain couples TRBV9 to TRBJ2-5, with 12 bases lining up with TRBD2. Germline CDR1 SGDLS, CDR2 YYNGEE. V shed 3 bases, J shed 4 bases, and the junction held 10 bases outside the gene matches. The length of the CDR3 is 17 residues. The CDR3 DNA is TGTGCCAGCAGCGGTCCGACTAGCGGGAGTCGAGGAGAGACCCAGTACTTC. It yields the protein CASSGPTSGSRGETQYF.

This clone showed up just a few times. The chain employs TRBV2 and TRBJ2-5; D may correspond to TRBD1 or TRBD2 (5 bases each). Deletions cut 7 bases from V and 2 bases from J, with 11 bases between. Germline V CDR1 and CDR2: SNHLY, FYNNEI. The CDR3 loop spans 13 amino acids. The CDR3: CASNRDRQETQYF. The CDR3, as DNA: TGTGCCAGCAATAGGGACCGACAAGAGACCCAGTACTTC.

This chain uses TRBV18 with TRBJ2-7; D is perhaps TRBD2 (5 bases). Germline values: CDR1 KGHSH, CDR2 LQKENI. Trimming pared 0 bases from V and 5 bases from J, leaving 8 bases between. The CDR3 contains 13 residues. The CDR3 nucleotides read TGTGCCAGCTCACCACCCAACGGGGACGAGCAGTACTTC. It specifies CASSPPNGDEQYF.

The CDR3 nucleotides read TGTGCCAGTAGTCCGACCGGGACAGGGCGTAACTATGGCTACACCTTC. Protein sequence: CASSPTGTGRNYGYTF. The J gene is TRBJ1-2, the V gene TRBV19, with 9 nucleotides matching TRBD1. The CDR3 has 16 amino acids. The ends lost 5 bases at V and 1 base at J; junction bases unmatched: 8. CDR1 LNHDA and CDR2 SQIVND come from the germline V gene (reference sequence).

The chain joins TRBV28 to TRBJ2-7; no reliable D call. Trimming cost V 8 bases and J 6 bases, with 11 bases left between them. The CDR3 length is 11 residues. CDR1 is MDHEN and CDR2 is SYDVKM in the germline V gene. CDR3 region: CASGRFSEQYF. The CDR3 coding sequence is TGTGCCAGCGGCCGCTTTTCCGAGCAGTACTTC. Full variable domain (rest looked up from reference TRBV28 and TRBJ2-7): DVKVTQSSRYLVKRTGEKVFLECVQDMDHENMFWYRQDPGLGLRLIYFSYDVKMKEKGDIPEGYSVSREKKERFSLILESASTNQTSMYLCASGRFSEQYFGPGTRLTVT.